The next 9 T cell receptor beta chains were all read from a single sample in a study of cytomegalovirus exposure and HLA in healthy donors. Sequenced by immunoSEQ multiplex PCR; TCRdb stores in-frame clones only, minus some. Of fewer than 250,000 clones in the sample, 86% were seen once. What was sequenced was PBMCs. The receptors derive from a woman aged 18-29 years in good health and CMV-seronegative.

This clone was recorded only once. The genes are TRBV19 and TRBJ1-2; D may be TRBD1 (5 bases). Germline V CDR1 and CDR2: LNHDA, SQIVND (reference sequence). The CDR3 length is 14 residues. V was pared by 3 bases and J by 2 bases, with 10 bases between. The CDR3 here is CASSIPDRNYGYTF. The CDR3 coding sequence is TGTGCCAGTAGTATTCCCGACAGAAACTATGGCTACACCTTC.

As to this clone: This specimen includes other DNA sequences encoding the same CDR3. J is TRBJ2-1 and V is TRBV6-5, with 11 bases lining up with TRBD2. The J segment lost 8 bases and the V segment lost 0 bases, leaving 3 bases of the junction unmatched. In germline, CDR1 is MNHEY, CDR2 SVGAGI. This CDR3 contains 15 residues. In nucleotides, the CDR3 is TGTGCCAGCAGTTACTCTAGCGGGGGGGCCTATGAGCAGTTCTTC. This gives the protein CASSYSSGGAYEQFF.

The chain links TRBV18 to TRBJ2-1, with TRBD2 identical over 13 bases. CDR1 KGHSH and CDR2 LQKENI come from the germline V gene. This CDR3 has 15 residues. V was clipped by 4 bases and J by 4 bases; unmatched bases: 1. CDR3 DNA: TGTGCCAGCTCACAGGGACTAGCGGGGTACAATGAGCAGTTCTTC. Translated, it gives CASSQGLAGYNEQFF.

This chain joins TRBV7-7 and TRBJ2-5; 7 nucleotides agree with TRBD1. Germline CDR1 and CDR2: SSHAT and FNYEAQ (reference sequence). J was trimmed by 5 bases and V by 2 bases; bases with no gene match: 11. CDR3 length: 16 residues. CDR3 nucleotides: TGTGCCAGCAGCTTAAGGCCGGGACAGACCTCCGAGACCCAGTACTTC. Protein sequence: CASSLRPGQTSETQYF.

The chain couples TRBV4-2 to TRBJ1-3; the match to TRBD1 covers 7 bases. Germline assignment: CDR1 LGHNA and CDR2 YNFKEQ. V shed 4 bases, J shed 1 base, and the junction held 7 bases outside the gene matches. The length of the CDR3 is 16 residues. The CDR3 sequence: CASSPAGTDSGNTIYF. In nucleotides, the CDR3 is TGTGCCAGCAGCCCGGCCGGGACAGATTCTGGAAACACCATATATTTT.

This clone was recorded only once. The chain recombines TRBV18 with TRBJ2-7, with D uncertain. The length of the CDR3 is 12 residues. Per germline, CDR1 KGHSH and CDR2 LQKENI. Trimming cost V 4 bases and J 5 bases, with 9 bases left between them. In DNA form, the CDR3 reads TGTGCCAGCTCACTCATTAGTGACGAGCAGTACTTC. This translates into CASSLISDEQYF.

The chain uses TRBV7-6 and TRBJ2-3; 7 positions agree with TRBD2. The CDR3 sequence is 16 residues long. The trim removed 1 base at V and 1 base at J, leaving 5 bases unmatched. The V gene's germline CDR1 is SGHVS and CDR2 FNYEAQ. This chain's CDR3 is CASSLGGSGRTDTQYF. The CDR3 DNA reads as TGTGCCAGCAGCTTAGGGGGTAGCGGGCGCACAGATACGCAGTATTTT. The complete variable domain, with remaining parts taken from reference TRBV7-6 and TRBJ2-3, reads GAGVSQSPRYKVTKRGQDVALRCDPISGHVSLYWYRQALGQGPEFLTYFNYEAQQDKSGLPNDRFSAERPEGSISTLTIQRTEQRDSAMYRCASSLGGSGRTDTQYFGPGTRLTVL.

The genes are TRBV7-2 and TRBJ1-2, with 10 positions matching TRBD1. J was trimmed by 3 bases and V by 4 bases; bases with no gene match: 2. The germline CDR1 and CDR2 sequences are SGHTA and FQGNSA. This CDR3 has 14 residues. The DNA of the CDR3 is TGTGCCAGCAGCTGGGACAGGGGTTACTATGGCTACACCTTC. Translating gives CASSWDRGYYGYTF.

The V gene is TRBV4-1, the J gene TRBJ2-7, with 8 bases aligning to TRBD2. CDR3 length: 14 amino acids. J lost 0 bases, V lost 7 bases, and 5 bases had no gene match. The germline gives CDR1 MGHRA, CDR2 YSYEKL. Here the CDR3 reads CASTSSGSSYEQYF. CDR3 sequence (DNA): TGCGCCAGCACGTCGAGCGGGAGCTCCTACGAGCAGTACTTC.